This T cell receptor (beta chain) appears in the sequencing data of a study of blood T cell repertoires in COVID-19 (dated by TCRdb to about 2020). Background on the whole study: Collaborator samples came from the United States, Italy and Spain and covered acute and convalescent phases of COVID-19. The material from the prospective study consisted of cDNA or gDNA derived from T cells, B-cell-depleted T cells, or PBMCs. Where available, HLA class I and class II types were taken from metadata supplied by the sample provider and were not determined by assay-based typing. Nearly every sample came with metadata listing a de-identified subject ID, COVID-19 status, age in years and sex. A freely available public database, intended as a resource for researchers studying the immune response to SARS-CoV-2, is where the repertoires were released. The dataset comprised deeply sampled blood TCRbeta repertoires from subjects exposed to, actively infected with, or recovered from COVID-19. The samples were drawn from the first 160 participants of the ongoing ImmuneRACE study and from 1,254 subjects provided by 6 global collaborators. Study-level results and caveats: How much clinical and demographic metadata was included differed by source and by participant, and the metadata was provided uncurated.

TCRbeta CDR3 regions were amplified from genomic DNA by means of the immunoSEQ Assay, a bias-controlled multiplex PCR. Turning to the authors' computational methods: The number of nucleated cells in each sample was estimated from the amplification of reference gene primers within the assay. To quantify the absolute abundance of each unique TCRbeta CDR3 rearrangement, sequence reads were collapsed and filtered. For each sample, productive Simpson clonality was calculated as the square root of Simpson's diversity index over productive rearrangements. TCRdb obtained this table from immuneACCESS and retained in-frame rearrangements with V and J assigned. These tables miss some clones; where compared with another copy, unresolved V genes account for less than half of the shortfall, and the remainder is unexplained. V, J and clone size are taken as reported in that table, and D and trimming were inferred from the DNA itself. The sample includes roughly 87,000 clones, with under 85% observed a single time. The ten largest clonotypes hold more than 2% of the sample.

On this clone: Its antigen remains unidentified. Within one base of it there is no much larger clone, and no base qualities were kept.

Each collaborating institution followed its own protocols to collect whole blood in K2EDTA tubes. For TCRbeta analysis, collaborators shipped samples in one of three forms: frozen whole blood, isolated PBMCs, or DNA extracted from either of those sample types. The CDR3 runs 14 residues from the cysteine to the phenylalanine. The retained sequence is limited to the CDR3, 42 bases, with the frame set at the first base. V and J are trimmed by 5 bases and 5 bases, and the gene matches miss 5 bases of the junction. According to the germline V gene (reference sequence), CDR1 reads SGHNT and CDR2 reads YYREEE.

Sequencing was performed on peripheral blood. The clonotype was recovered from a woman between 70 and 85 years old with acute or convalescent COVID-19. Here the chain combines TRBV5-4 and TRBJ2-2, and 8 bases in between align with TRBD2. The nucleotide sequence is TGTGCCAGCAGACCGGGACTAGGGACCGGGGAGCTGTTTTTT. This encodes CASRPGLGTGELFF.